This T cell receptor beta chain emerged from a study of neurological immune-mediated disorders. Germline V lookup: CDR1 LGHNT, CDR2 FRNRAP. V lost 1 base and J lost 2, with 7 bases in between. CDR3 length equals 14 residues. Unsorted libraries were prepared from 2 million PBMCs held at -80 C. The sample holds many counts of this clonotype. A 10-nucleotide random UMI tagged transcripts in template-switch 5'RACE cDNA synthesis. TCRdb called the 5' RACE reads again in MiXCR, with one record for every CDR3 protein. Of 35,000 to 40,000 distinct CDR3 sequences listed, about 7% were seen once; the top ten hold around 4%.

The TCR was taken from a middle-aged woman in good health. The chain couples TRBV12-5 to TRBJ2-3; no clear D. The sample comprised PBMCs. In nucleotides, the CDR3 is TGTGCTAGTGGTTTGGGTACCGACACAGATACGCAGTATTTT. It is translated as CASGLGTDTDTQYF.